These 5 T cell receptor beta chains were all obtained from the same sample, sequenced in a study of cytomegalovirus exposure and HLA in healthy donors. 60 Vbeta and 13 Jbeta primers were used in PCR. Generated by immunoSEQ multiplex PCR, the TCRdb table keeps only in-frame clones and is missing some. The sample consists of over 150,000 clones, roughly three quarters of them appearing once. Sequencing was done on a sample of PBMCs. The source of these receptors is a man in his 60s in good health and CMV-seronegative.

Only a few counts were recorded for this clone. J is TRBJ1-5 and V is TRBV2, with 10 bases fitting TRBD1. CDR1 is SNHLY and CDR2 is FYNNEI in the germline V gene. J gave up 3 bases and V 6 bases, and 8 bases lay outside the gene matches. The CDR3 spans 16 residues. Here the CDR3 DNA reads TGTGCCAGCAGCCGAGGGACAGGGGCTAACAATCAGCCCCAGCATTTT. It encodes CASSRGTGANNQPQHF.

The chain recombines TRBV19 with TRBJ1-6; D is perhaps TRBD1 (5 bases). The CDR3 is 14 amino acids. Trimming shortened V by 2 bases and J by 7 bases, and 9 bases separated the two germline ends. CDR1 and CDR2 from the germline V gene are LNHDA and SQIVND (reference sequence). CDR3 sequence (DNA): TGTGCCAGTAGTATAAGACAGATGAATTCACCCCTCCACTTT. It yields the protein CASSIRQMNSPLHF.

The chain recombines TRBV28 with TRBJ1-6, with a tentative D call TRBD1 (6 bases). The CDR3 totals 15 residues. Trimming pared 4 bases from V and 2 bases from J, leaving 9 bases between. Germline V gene lookup returns CDR1 MDHEN and CDR2 SYDVKM. The CDR3 region is CASSSGVTYNSPLHF. The CDR3 DNA sequence: TGTGCCAGCAGTTCAGGGGTTACCTATAATTCACCCCTCCACTTT.

The chain has TRBV2 and TRBJ2-7; TRBD1 agrees at 7 bases. After removal of 7 bases from V and 2 bases from J, the junction contained 8 bases not matched to a gene. Germline lookup yields CDR1 SNHLY and CDR2 FYNNEI. The CDR3 consists of 14 residues. CDR3 bases: TGTGCCAGCATACGTCCCGGGACAGCCTACGAGCAGTACTTC. Translation: CASIRPGTAYEQYF.

This clone turned up a few times. The rearrangement uses TRBV29-1 and TRBJ2-5; 8 bases fit TRBD1. This CDR3 region has 14 residues. Germline lookup yields CDR1 SQVTM and CDR2 ANQGSEA. V dropped 6 bases and J dropped 5; count of bases not matched to a gene: 11. CDR3 in amino acids: CSVVGQGGRETQYF. The CDR3, as DNA: TGCAGCGTCGTTGGACAGGGTGGTAGGGAGACCCAGTACTTC.